This T cell receptor (beta chain) comes out of a study of blood T cell repertoires in COVID-19. The wider study: Both acute and convalescent COVID-19 samples were obtained from the United States, Italy and Spain. PBMCs, B-cell-depleted T cells, or T cells were the source of the cDNA or gDNA that made up the material.

Looked up from germline, CDR1 is SGHRS and CDR2 is YFSETQ. V shed 3 bases and J 4 bases; nucleotides not matched to a gene: 5. This CDR3 comprises 14 residues. In the original processing: By means of reference gene primer amplification, nucleated cell counts were estimated. Method: immunoSEQ multiplex PCR; TCRdb's copy keeps in-frame clones and lacks some. From that table come the V and J calls and clone size; the DNA was used to work out D and trimming. The data contain a few hundred thousand clones, around 85% of them singletons. This clone was detected a few times. This receptor was taken from a woman between 18 and 29 years old with acute or convalescent COVID-19. Material: peripheral blood. This chain links TRBV5-1 with TRBJ2-3; 7 positions agree with TRBD2. Written as DNA, the CDR3 is TGCGCCAGCAGCTCCCTAGCGGAGGCAGATACGCAGTATTTT. Protein: CASSSLAEADTQYF.